Below are 27 T cell receptor beta chains sequenced from a single sample in a study of blood T cell repertoires in COVID-19. The protocol was immunoSEQ multiplex PCR, while the TCRdb copy is restricted to in-frame clones and leaves out a portion. The table has nearly 250,000 clones, roughly 82% seen once. Sequencing used PBMCs or T cells enriched from blood (not recorded which). These receptor sequences come from a woman in her forties or fifties who had recovered from COVID-19.

V usage is TRBV6-6 and J usage is TRBJ1-6; 10 nucleotides line up with TRBD1. CDR1 is MNHNY and CDR2 is SVGAGI in the germline V gene (reference sequence). With 5 bases clipped from V and 9 bases from J, the junction kept 13 bases outside the gene matches. CDR3 length equals 17 residues. The CDR3 protein is CASSPFDRGRRGSPLHF. Written as DNA, the CDR3 is TGTGCCAGCAGTCCCTTTGACAGGGGGCGCCGGGGTTCACCCCTCCACTTT.

This chain joins TRBV6-5 and TRBJ2-1; 10 nucleotides align to TRBD2. The V and J ends lost 8 bases and 5 bases, in that order; junction bases with no gene match: 9. Germline V gene data show CDR1 as MNHEY and CDR2 as SVGAGI. CDR3 size: 15 residues. The DNA of the CDR3 is TGTGCCAGCGTCCCGGGACTAGCGCCTAACAATGAGCAGTTCTTC. This gives the protein CASVPGLAPNNEQFF.

This rearrangement joins TRBV7-9 to TRBJ2-5; 7 nucleotides line up with TRBD2. The CDR3 totals 17 residues. The V gene's germline CDR1 is SEHNR and CDR2 FQNEAQ (reference sequence). After removal of 2 bases from V and 0 bases from J, the junction contained 9 bases not matched to a gene. The CDR3: CASSLWLAEQDQETQYF. In DNA form, the CDR3 reads TGTGCCAGCAGCTTATGGCTAGCGGAACAAGACCAAGAGACCCAGTACTTC.

This clone occurred once. The J gene is TRBJ2-7, the V gene TRBV28, with D tentatively TRBD1 (6 bases). The germline gives CDR1 MDHEN, CDR2 SYDVKM. V gave up 2 bases and J gave up 5 bases, with 22 bases separating them. The CDR3 covers 17 residues. The CDR3 nucleotides are TGTGCCAGCAGTTTAATGTGGGTTCAGTCAGGGGCCCACGAGCAGTACTTC. Its protein is CASSLMWVQSGAHEQYF.

This chain joins TRBV29-1 and TRBJ2-1, with D possibly matching TRBD1 (5 bases). V was cut by 7 bases and J by 5 bases, with 15 bases left in between. The CDR3 is made up of 13 amino acids. The V gene's germline CDR1 is SQVTM and CDR2 ANQGSEA. The CDR3 is CSGAAGNNNEQFF. The CDR3, as DNA: TGCAGCGGTGCGGCAGGGAATAACAATGAGCAGTTCTTC.

The sample holds a few counts of this clone. The chain couples TRBV5-6 to TRBJ1-1; D may be TRBD1 (6 bases). Germline loops: CDR1 SGHDT, CDR2 YYEEEE. V was cut by 3 bases and J by 1 base, with 10 bases left in between. The CDR3 spans 14 residues. CDR3 in DNA: TGTGCCAGCAGCTACGGACAGCGGAACACTGAAGCTTTCTTT. Its protein product is CASSYGQRNTEAFF.

The chain employs TRBV6-4 and TRBJ1-4; TRBD1 agrees at 7 bases. The CDR3 runs 15 residues. V gave up 2 bases and J gave up 7 bases; unmatched junction bases: 7. The V gene's germline CDR1 is MRHNA and CDR2 SNTAGT. The CDR3 is CASSDQGVLGEKLFF. The CDR3 DNA reads as TGTGCCAGCAGTGACCAGGGGGTTTTAGGTGAAAAACTGTTTTTT.

The V call is TRBV11-2, the J call TRBJ1-5; 7 bases match TRBD1. This CDR3 comprises 14 residues. V lost 2 bases and J lost 5; bases outside the gene matches: 3. The germline V gene has CDR1 SGHAT and CDR2 FQNNGV. CDR3 bases: TGTGCCAGCAGCTTAACAGGGGTTGATCAGCCCCAGCATTTT. Translation: CASSLTGVDQPQHF.

V usage is TRBV12-1 and J usage is TRBJ2-3; the table's D call of TRBD2 was not tested on the DNA. TRBV12-1 is noted as a pseudogene. This CDR3 has 14 amino acids. In nucleotides, the CDR3 is TGTGCCAGCAGCCCGGGACTAGCGGCAGATACGCAGTATTTT. This sequence encodes CASSPGLAADTQYF.

The chain recombines TRBV20-1 with TRBJ2-1, with 7 positions matching TRBD2. The germline CDR1 and CDR2 sequences are DFQATT and SNEGSKA (reference sequence). The CDR3 runs 14 residues. With 3 bases clipped from V and 3 bases from J, the junction kept 5 bases outside the gene matches. Here the CDR3 reads CSASKLAVYNEQFF. The CDR3, as DNA: TGCAGTGCTAGTAAGCTAGCGGTCTACAATGAGCAGTTCTTC.

The chain combines TRBV6-6 with TRBJ1-1, with D perhaps matching TRBD1 (6 bases). The CDR3 runs to 15 residues. Germline V lookup: CDR1 MNHNY, CDR2 SVGAGI (reference sequence). V dropped 2 bases and J dropped 0 bases, with 10 bases sitting between them. The chain's CDR3 is CASSYIRGLNTEAFF. CDR3 in DNA: TGTGCCAGCAGTTACATCAGGGGCTTGAACACTGAAGCTTTCTTT.

V is TRBV7-9 and J is TRBJ2-1; 8 positions match TRBD2. J was trimmed by 3 bases and V by 5 bases; bases with no gene match: 9. Germline V gene data show CDR1 as SEHNR and CDR2 as FQNEAQ (reference sequence). This CDR3 is 16 amino acids long. In nucleotides, the CDR3 is TGTGCCAGCAGCCCACGGGTCGGGAGGGTCTACAATGAGCAGTTCTTC. It codes for CASSPRVGRVYNEQFF.

This chain connects TRBV6-4 to TRBJ2-3; no clear D. V dropped 2 bases and J dropped 4 bases, with 7 bases sitting between them. The CDR3 totals 13 residues. Germline-derived CDR1 and CDR2 are MRHNA and SNTAGT. CDR3 DNA sequence: TGTGCCAGCAGTGACGATCCGGCAGATACGCAGTATTTT. This encodes CASSDDPADTQYF.

The V and J genes are TRBV28 and TRBJ1-5, with TRBD1 identical over 8 bases. The trim removed 1 base at V and 5 bases at J, leaving 10 bases unmatched. CDR3 size: 17 residues. CDR1 MDHEN and CDR2 SYDVKM come from the germline V gene. The CDR3 DNA reads TGTGCCAGCAGTTTATTTAGGGGGGTACAGGGGGATCAGCCCCAGCATTTT. This encodes CASSLFRGVQGDQPQHF.

J is TRBJ2-3 and V is TRBV30; D may be TRBD1 (6 bases). Trimming took 2 bases from V and 1 from J, leaving 13 bases between them. CDR1 GTSNPN and CDR2 SVGIG come from the germline V gene (reference sequence). CDR3 length: 15 residues. CDR3 protein: CAWSITGLGTDTQYF. CDR3 nucleotide sequence: TGTGCCTGGAGTATAACAGGGCTTGGCACAGATACGCAGTATTTT.

The chain combines TRBV4-1 with TRBJ1-1; 10 bases match TRBD1. The V gene's germline CDR1 is MGHRA and CDR2 YSYEKL. V lost 3 bases to trimming and J lost 4 bases; unmatched junction nucleotides: 2. The CDR3 covers 14 residues. The CDR3 reads CASSQWTGGTEAFF. In nucleotides, the CDR3 is TGCGCCAGCAGCCAGTGGACAGGGGGCACTGAAGCTTTCTTT.

This clone was seen only a few times. This chain uses TRBV6-2 or TRBV6-3 with TRBJ2-3, with D unresolved. Germline V gives CDR1 MNHEY, CDR2 SVGEGT. There are 14 residues in the CDR3. With 4 bases removed from V and 2 bases from J, the gap between germline ends came to 10 bases. The CDR3 loop is CASSSRLATDTQYF. The CDR3 nucleotides read TGTGCCAGCAGTTCTCGTTTAGCCACAGATACGCAGTATTTT.

The chain combines TRBV18 with TRBJ2-6, with D possibly matching TRBD1 (5 bases). Germline V lookup: CDR1 KGHSH, CDR2 LQKENI. The CDR3 loop spans 15 amino acids. V was shortened by 6 bases and J by 0 bases, with 9 bases between the two germline ends. The CDR3 sequence: CASSRDSSGANVLTF. The CDR3 nucleotides are TGTGCCAGCTCCCGTGACAGCTCTGGGGCCAACGTCCTGACTTTC.

The J gene is TRBJ2-3, the V gene TRBV5-4, with 9 bases matching TRBD2. V dropped 0 bases and J dropped 1; count of bases not matched to a gene: 3. The CDR3 spans 16 residues. In germline, CDR1 is SGHNT, CDR2 YYREEE (reference sequence). In nucleotides, the CDR3 is TGTGCCAGCAGCTTGGATTTAGCGGGGGGCACAGATACGCAGTATTTT. This sequence encodes CASSLDLAGGTDTQYF.

The rearrangement joins TRBV27 to TRBJ1-2; the D is unclear. In germline, CDR1 is MNHEY, CDR2 SMNVEV (reference sequence). Trimming stripped 6 bases from V and 5 bases from J, with 16 bases between. The CDR3 sequence is 14 residues long. The CDR3 protein is CASRRRQEGYGYTF. DNA of the CDR3: TGTGCCAGCAGACGCCGCCAGGAGGGATATGGCTACACCTTC.

The rearrangement uses TRBV11-3 and TRBJ1-1, with 7 bases aligning to TRBD1. This CDR3 is built from 14 residues. J was trimmed by 3 bases and V by 4 bases; bases with no gene match: 5. Germline V gene data show CDR1 as SGHNT and CDR2 as YENEEA. For the CDR3, the DNA is TGTGCCAGCAGCTCGTCTAGGGGGCACACTGAAGCTTTCTTT. Residues: CASSSSRGHTEAFF.

The chain combines TRBV7-9 with TRBJ2-7, with 8 nucleotides matching TRBD1. The length of the CDR3 is 15 residues. The germline V gene encodes CDR1 SEHNR and CDR2 FQNEAQ (reference sequence). V trimming: 1 base; J trimming: 2 bases; junction bases outside the gene matches: 4. CDR3 sequence (DNA): TGTGCCAGCAGCTTAGGTGGGACAGGAGCCTACGAGCAGTACTTC. This codes for CASSLGGTGAYEQYF.

The chain is built from TRBV15 and TRBJ2-2; no reliable D call. Germline V gene sequence: CDR1 LNHNV, CDR2 YYDKDF (reference sequence). The CDR3 extends over 16 amino acids. Trimming removed 0 bases at V and 6 bases at J, with 14 bases between. The CDR3 sequence is CATSRDQLVLSGELFF. CDR3 nucleotides: TGTGCCACCAGCAGAGATCAGCTAGTATTATCCGGGGAGCTGTTTTTT.

This sequence joins TRBV9 and TRBJ1-3; D call uncertain. V shed 0 bases and J shed 0 bases, with 7 bases lying between them. Germline V lookup: CDR1 SGDLS, CDR2 YYNGEE. This CDR3 comprises 15 residues. CDR3 DNA: TGTGCCAGCAGCGTAGCCGCCAGCTCTGGAAACACCATATATTTT. Its translation is CASSVAASSGNTIYF.

The rearrangement links TRBV7-8 to TRBJ1-1, with D maybe TRBD1 (5 bases). V was pared by 3 bases and J by 2 bases, with 13 bases between. The CDR3 loop spans 15 amino acids. Germline V gene sequence: CDR1 SGHVS, CDR2 FQNEAQ. This CDR3 is CASSFRTGFNTEAFF. The CDR3 nucleotides read TGTGCCAGCAGCTTCCGAACAGGCTTCAACACTGAAGCTTTCTTT.

J is TRBJ2-5 and V is TRBV7-2, with 9 bases that match TRBD2. V lost 1 base to trimming and J lost 5 bases; unmatched junction nucleotides: 8. CDR1 SGHTA and CDR2 FQGNSA come from the germline V gene. CDR3 length: 16 amino acids. The CDR3 DNA is TGTGCCAGCAGCTTAGTCCCCGCGGGGGGGAGGGAGACCCAGTACTTC. It yields the protein CASSLVPAGGRETQYF.

This clone was seen just once. The chain is built from TRBV7-8 and TRBJ1-5; 9 bases match TRBD1. There are 17 residues in the CDR3. The germline gives CDR1 SGHVS, CDR2 FQNEAQ. V gave up 5 bases and J gave up 0 bases; unmatched junction bases: 8. CDR3 DNA: TGTGCCAGCAGCACCGCCGGGACAGGGCATAGCAATCAGCCCCAGCATTTT. Translated: CASSTAGTGHSNQPQHF.